This T cell receptor (beta chain) was sequenced for a study of blood T cell repertoires in COVID-19. Whole-study context: Both acute and convalescent COVID-19 samples were obtained from the United States, Italy and Spain. Sources were T cells, B-cell-depleted T cells, or PBMCs; the material itself was cDNA or gDNA.

Measured with immunoSEQ multiplex PCR; TCRdb has only the in-frame clones, and not every one. The sample includes 200,000 to 250,000 clones, around 80% seen only once; the top ten take 7.5% to 9%. The V segment lost 7 bases and the J segment 4 bases; nucleotides outside the gene matches: 8. CDR1 and CDR2 (germline): SQVTM, ANQGSEA. The CDR3 spans 14 residues. Patients at the Seattle site were enrolled during active infection and followed longitudinally. Sequencing used peripheral blood. The clonotype was recovered from a woman at least 80 years old with COVID-19, enrolled during active disease. This chain connects TRBV29-1 to TRBJ2-2; TRBD1 aligns across 8 bases. The CDR3, as DNA: TGCAGCGCCGGACAGGGAGGAAGCACCGGGGAGCTGTTTTTT. Translation: CSAGQGGSTGELFF.